This T cell receptor (beta chain) stems from a study of T-cell memory formation after mild COVID-19. Across the study: Largely, TCR clusters stayed within a single donor.

Barcoded TCR alpha and TCR beta cDNA libraries with UMIs came from 5'RACE using constant-segment primers. One entry per CDR3 protein, called by TCRdb with MiXCR from the 5' RACE reads. Here the sample spans 400,000 or so distinct CDR3 sequences, around 19% being singletons. A note on this clonotype: Its antigen is unknown.

Points from the study as a whole: Mainly in CM and EM were contracting CD4+ clones; CD8+ were in EMRA. A subset of responding clones appeared in pre-infection memory, suggesting cross-reactive memory joined.

In germline, CDR1 is SGHRS, CDR2 YFSETQ. The CDR3 extends over 16 amino acids. Trimming pared 2 bases from V and 2 bases from J, leaving 14 bases between. This TCR came from an adult woman who had mild COVID-19 (a few samples of this study predate the infection). Cell type and time point are not known. This chain connects TRBV5-1 to TRBJ1-3, with D uncertain. Sequenced: PBMCs or a T cell subset sorted from them (not recorded which). The CDR3 bases are TGCGCCAGCAGCTTCGACGGCGCCGGGACTGGAAACACCATATATTTT. Its protein product is CASSFDGAGTGNTIYF.